This entry features one T cell receptor beta chain sequence. Its antigen remains unidentified. This record comes from a study of T-cell reconstitution after alpha-beta-depleted transplantation in children. General study findings and limits: Day-60 TCRbeta diversity that was high in some patients was derived from surviving recipient T cells and thymic progenitors. About two months after transplant, alpha-beta T cells reportedly came from several hundred expanded graft clones. Newly produced T cells mostly accounted for T-cell counts and diversity one year post-transplant.

Unique molecular identifiers were incorporated during preparation of the TCRbeta library. MiXCR was run by TCRdb on the PCR reads, yielding one entry per CDR3 protein. The data hold fewer than 150,000 distinct CDR3 sequences, with roughly 10% observed a single time. The germline V gene encodes CDR1 MNHEY and CDR2 SMNVEV (reference sequence). Trimming cost V 2 bases and J 4 bases, with 11 bases left between them. The CDR3 has 14 amino acids. The chain has TRBV27 and TRBJ2-5; D is possibly TRBD1 or TRBD2 (5 bases each). The source of this sequence is a girl younger than two who had a stem cell transplant for combined immunodeficiency, so the T cells may come from the graft donor. The sequenced sample was PBMCs, mostly from graft donor cells, obtained 180 days after TCRalphabeta/CD19-depleted stem cell transplant. The CDR3 region is CASSLRGRGETQYF. As DNA, the CDR3 is TGTGCCAGCAGTTTACGGGGACGGGGAGAGACCCAGTACTTC.